The clone carrying this TCR beta chain has only a few counts. Its antigen is undetermined. These data come from a study of T cell repertoires in cytomegalovirus infection. The CDR3 contains 16 residues. V dropped 6 bases and J dropped 6; count of bases not matched to a gene: 8. CDR1 is MDHEN, CDR2 SYDVKM, per germline. MiXCR was run by TCRdb on the reads, yielding one entry per CDR3 protein. Of about 130,000 distinct CDR3 sequences listed, roughly a quarter are singletons. The sample was PBMCs, sequenced either directly or after in vitro stimulation (not recorded which). The TCR originated in a human donor in good health (CMV status not recorded). Some clones in this sample may be carry-over from other donors' samples. The chain has TRBV28 and TRBJ2-1; the match to TRBD2 covers 13 bases. As DNA, the CDR3 is TGTGCCAGCAGCCGGACTAGCGGGAGTGGAGGCAATGAGCAGTTCTTC. Its translation: CASSRTSGSGGNEQFF.